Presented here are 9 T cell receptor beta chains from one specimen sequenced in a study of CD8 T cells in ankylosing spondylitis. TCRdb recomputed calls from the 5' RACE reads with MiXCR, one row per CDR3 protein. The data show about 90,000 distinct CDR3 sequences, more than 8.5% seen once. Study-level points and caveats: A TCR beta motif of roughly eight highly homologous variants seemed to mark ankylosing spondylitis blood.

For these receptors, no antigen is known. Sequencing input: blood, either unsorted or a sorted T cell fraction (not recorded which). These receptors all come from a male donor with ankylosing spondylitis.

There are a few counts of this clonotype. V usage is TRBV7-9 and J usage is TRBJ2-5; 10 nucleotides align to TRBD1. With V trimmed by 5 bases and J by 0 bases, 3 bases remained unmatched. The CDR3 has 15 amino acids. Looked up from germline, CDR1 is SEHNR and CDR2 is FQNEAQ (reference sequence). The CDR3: CASSPGQGNQETQYF. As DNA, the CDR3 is TGTGCCAGCAGCCCGGGACAGGGGAACCAAGAGACCCAGTACTTC. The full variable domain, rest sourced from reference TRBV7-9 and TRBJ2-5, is DTGVSQNPRHKITKRGQNVTFRCDPISEHNRLYWYRQTLGQGPEFLTYFQNEAQLEKSRLLSDRFSAERPKGSFSTLEIQRTEQGDSAMYLCASSPGQGNQETQYFGPGTRLLVL.

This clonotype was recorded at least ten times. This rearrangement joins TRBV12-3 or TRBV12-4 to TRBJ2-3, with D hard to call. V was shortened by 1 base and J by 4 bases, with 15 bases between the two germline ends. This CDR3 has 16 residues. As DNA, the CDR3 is TGTGCCAGCAGTTTAGGACCCGCAGCGTCCCCAGATACGCAGTATTTT. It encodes CASSLGPAASPDTQYF.

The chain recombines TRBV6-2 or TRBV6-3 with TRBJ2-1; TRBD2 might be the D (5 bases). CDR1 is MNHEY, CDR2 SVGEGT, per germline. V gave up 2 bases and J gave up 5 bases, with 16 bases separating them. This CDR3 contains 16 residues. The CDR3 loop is CASSYPRDSDHNEQFF. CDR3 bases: TGTGCCAGCAGTTACCCTCGGGATAGCGACCACAATGAGCAGTTCTTC.

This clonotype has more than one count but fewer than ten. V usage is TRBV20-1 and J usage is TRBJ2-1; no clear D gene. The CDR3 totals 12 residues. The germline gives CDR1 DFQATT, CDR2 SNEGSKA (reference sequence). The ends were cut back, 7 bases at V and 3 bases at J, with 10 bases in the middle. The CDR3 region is CSGPAHYNEQFF. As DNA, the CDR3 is TGCAGTGGTCCAGCGCACTACAATGAGCAGTTCTTC.

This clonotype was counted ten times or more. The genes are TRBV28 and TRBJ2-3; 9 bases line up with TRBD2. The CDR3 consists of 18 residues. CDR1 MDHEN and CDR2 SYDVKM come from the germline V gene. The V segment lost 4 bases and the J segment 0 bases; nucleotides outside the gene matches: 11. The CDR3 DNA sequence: TGTGCCAGCAGTTCAGGACTAGCGCTTGACACTAGCACAGATACGCAGTATTTT. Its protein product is CASSSGLALDTSTDTQYF.

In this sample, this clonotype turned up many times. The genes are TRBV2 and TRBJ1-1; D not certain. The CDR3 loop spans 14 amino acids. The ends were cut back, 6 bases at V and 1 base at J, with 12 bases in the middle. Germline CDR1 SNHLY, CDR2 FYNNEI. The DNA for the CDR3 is TGTGCCAGCAGCCCCGGCGAGGAGAACACTGAAGCTTTCTTT. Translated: CASSPGEENTEAFF.

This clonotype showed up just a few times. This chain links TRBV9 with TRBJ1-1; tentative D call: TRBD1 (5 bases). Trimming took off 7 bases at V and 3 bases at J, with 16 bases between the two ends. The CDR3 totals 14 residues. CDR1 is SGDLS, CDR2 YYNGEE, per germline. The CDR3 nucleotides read TGTGCCAGCGACGGTGGTGGGGCCGACACTGAAGCTTTCTTT. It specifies CASDGGGADTEAFF.

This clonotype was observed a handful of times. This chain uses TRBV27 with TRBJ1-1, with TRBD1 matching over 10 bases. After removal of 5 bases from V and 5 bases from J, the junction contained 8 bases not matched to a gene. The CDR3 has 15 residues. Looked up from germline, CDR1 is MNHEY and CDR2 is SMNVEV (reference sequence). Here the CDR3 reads CASSAPGQGGTEAFF. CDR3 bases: TGTGCCAGCAGTGCCCCCGGACAGGGGGGGACTGAAGCTTTCTTT.

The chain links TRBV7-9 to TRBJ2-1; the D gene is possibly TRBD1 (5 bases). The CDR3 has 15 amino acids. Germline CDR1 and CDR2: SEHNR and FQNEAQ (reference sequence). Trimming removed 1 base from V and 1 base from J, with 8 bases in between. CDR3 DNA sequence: TGTGCCAGCAGCTTAGAGGGGATTTCCTACAATGAGCAGTTCTTC. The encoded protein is CASSLEGISYNEQFF.